This T cell receptor beta chain was identified during a study of blood T cell repertoires in COVID-19. Sequencing used immunoSEQ multiplex PCR; TCRdb keeps in-frame clones, though not all of them. This table holds 250,000 to 300,000 clones, 75% to 90% found once. The trim removed 6 bases at V and 9 bases at J, leaving 10 bases unmatched. The CDR3 runs 13 residues. The germline V gene has CDR1 MNHEY and CDR2 SVGAGI. This TCR derives from a woman aged 70 to 79 with COVID-19, enrolled during active disease. The sequencing input was peripheral blood. V gene TRBV6-5 combines with J gene TRBJ2-7; 8 nucleotides align to TRBD1. CDR3 sequence (DNA): TGTGCCAGCAGCGCCGGACAGGGAAGGGGGCAGTACTTC. As protein: CASSAGQGRGQYF.